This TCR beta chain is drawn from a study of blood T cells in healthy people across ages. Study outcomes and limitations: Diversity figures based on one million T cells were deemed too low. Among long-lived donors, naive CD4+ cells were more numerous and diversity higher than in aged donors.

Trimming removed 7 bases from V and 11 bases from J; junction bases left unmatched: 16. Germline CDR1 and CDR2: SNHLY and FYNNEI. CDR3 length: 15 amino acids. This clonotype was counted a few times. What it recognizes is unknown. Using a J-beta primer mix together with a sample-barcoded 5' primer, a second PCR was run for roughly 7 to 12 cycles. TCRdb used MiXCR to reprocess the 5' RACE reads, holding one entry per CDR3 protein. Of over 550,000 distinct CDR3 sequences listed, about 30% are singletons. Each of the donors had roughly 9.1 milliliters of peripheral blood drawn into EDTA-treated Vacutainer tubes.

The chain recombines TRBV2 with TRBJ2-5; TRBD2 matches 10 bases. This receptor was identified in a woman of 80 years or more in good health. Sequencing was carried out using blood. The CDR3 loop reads CASIPEGLARNEQYF. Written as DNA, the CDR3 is TGTGCCAGCATCCCGGAGGGACTAGCGAGGAATGAGCAGTACTTC.